The 11 T cell receptor beta chains listed next were all sequenced from one sample in a study of radiotherapy plus CTLA-4 blockade in lung cancer. TCRdb keeps only in-frame clones here, not all; method: immunoSEQ multiplex PCR. The sample yields some 100,000 clones, about 83% seen once. The sequencing used peripheral blood, collected from a patient treated with radiotherapy plus ipilimumab. Receptor source: a human donor with non-small cell lung cancer who had a partial response to radiotherapy plus ipilimumab.

This sequence joins TRBV11-2 and TRBJ2-6; tentatively, D is TRBD1 (7 bases). Germline V CDR1 and CDR2: SGHAT, FQNNGV. This CDR3 spans 17 amino acids. V lost 4 bases to trimming and J lost 0 bases, with 13 bases between them. The DNA for the CDR3 is TGTGCCAGCAGCTGGCGGGACAGCTACTCTGGGGCCAACGTCCTGACTTTC. It is translated as CASSWRDSYSGANVLTF.

V usage is TRBV6-1 and J usage is TRBJ1-1; 7 nucleotides align to TRBD1. Germline V gives CDR1 MNHNS, CDR2 SASEGT. With 6 bases clipped from V and 6 bases from J, the junction kept 1 base outside the gene matches. This CDR3 region has 11 residues. CDR3 nucleotide sequence: TGTGCCAGCAGCCAGGGGGCTGAAGCTTTCTTT. Translation gives CASSQGAEAFF.

The V call is TRBV11-2, the J call TRBJ2-7; the D gene is possibly TRBD2 (6 bases). V was pared by 2 bases and J by 5 bases, with 16 bases between. The CDR3 sequence is 15 residues long. In germline, CDR1 is SGHAT, CDR2 FQNNGV. The CDR3 region is CASSLSSGVWDEQYF. In DNA, the CDR3 is TGTGCCAGCAGCTTAAGCTCGGGGGTTTGGGACGAGCAGTACTTC.

In this sample, this clone turned up once. The V call is TRBV6-6, the J call TRBJ1-5, with TRBD1 as a possible D gene (5 bases). The CDR3 contains 14 residues. Germline-derived CDR1 and CDR2 are MNHNY and SVGAGI (reference sequence). Between the trimmed V and J ends, which lost 1 base and 4 bases, there was a span of 8 bases. CDR3 in amino acids: CASSYLTENQPQHF. In DNA form, the CDR3 reads TGTGCCAGCAGTTACTTGACAGAGAATCAGCCCCAGCATTTT.

This clone was seen once. This sequence joins TRBV19 and TRBJ2-7; 8 bases are shared with TRBD1. Germline V gives CDR1 LNHDA, CDR2 SQIVND (reference sequence). CDR3 length equals 14 residues. The V and J ends lost 6 bases and 3 bases, in that order; junction bases with no gene match: 7. CDR3 sequence reads: CASRTPGQVYEQYF. The CDR3 coding sequence is TGTGCCAGTAGGACCCCGGGACAGGTCTACGAGCAGTACTTC.

Here the CDR3 DNA reads TGTGCCAGCTCACCGGGTAGTTGGACTAGCGGGACATACAATGAGCAGTTCTTC. Translating it yields CASSPGSWTSGTYNEQFF. The chain joins TRBV18 to TRBJ2-1; 12 bases are shared with TRBD2. CDR3 length: 18 amino acids. The junction had 10 bases not matched to a gene; V was cut back by 3 bases and J by 4 bases. The germline V gene has CDR1 KGHSH and CDR2 LQKENI.

This chain joins TRBV4-2 and TRBJ1-1, with 7 bases fitting TRBD1. The CDR3 is made up of 14 amino acids. The V gene end was trimmed by 6 bases and the J gene end by 1 base; junction bases not matched to a gene: 5. The germline gives CDR1 LGHNA, CDR2 YNFKEQ. The CDR3 DNA sequence: TGTGCCAGCAGTCCGCAGGGGGGGAACACTGAAGCTTTCTTT. It codes for CASSPQGGNTEAFF.

This clone was found once. CDR3 sequence: CASSQGPAGELFF. The CDR3 DNA reads TGCGCCAGCAGCCAGGGGCCCGCCGGGGAGCTGTTTTTT. This chain joins TRBV4-1 and TRBJ2-2, with a weak D call TRBD1 (5 bases). This CDR3 is built from 13 residues. V lost 3 bases and J lost 6, with 8 bases in between. The germline V gene has CDR1 MGHRA and CDR2 YSYEKL.

The CDR3 here is CATSRDRRGNYEQYF. CDR3 sequence (DNA): TGTGCCACCAGCAGAGATCGTCGCGGCAACTACGAGCAGTACTTC. The genes are TRBV15 and TRBJ2-5; D gene unclear. The J call may be incorrect, as the DNA end agrees better with TRBJ2-7. This CDR3 contains 15 residues. CDR1 is LNHNV, CDR2 YYDKDF, per germline (reference sequence).

The V call is TRBV28, the J call TRBJ1-2; D is unclear. The CDR3 is 13 residues long. Germline V gene sequence: CDR1 MDHEN, CDR2 SYDVKM. The germline V and J ends were trimmed by 3 bases and 4 bases, with 9 bases remaining between them. This CDR3 is CASSFDTSYGYTF. DNA for the CDR3: TGTGCCAGCAGTTTTGACACCAGCTATGGCTACACCTTC.

The chain employs TRBV6-1 and TRBJ2-1; 11 nucleotides line up with TRBD1. Trimming removed 6 bases from V and 9 bases from J; junction bases left unmatched: 7. The CDR3 length is 14 residues. Looked up from germline, CDR1 is MNHNS and CDR2 is SASEGT. The CDR3 nucleotides read TGTGCCAGCAGGCTCGGACAGGGGGCGAGTGAGCAGTTCTTC. Translation: CASRLGQGASEQFF.